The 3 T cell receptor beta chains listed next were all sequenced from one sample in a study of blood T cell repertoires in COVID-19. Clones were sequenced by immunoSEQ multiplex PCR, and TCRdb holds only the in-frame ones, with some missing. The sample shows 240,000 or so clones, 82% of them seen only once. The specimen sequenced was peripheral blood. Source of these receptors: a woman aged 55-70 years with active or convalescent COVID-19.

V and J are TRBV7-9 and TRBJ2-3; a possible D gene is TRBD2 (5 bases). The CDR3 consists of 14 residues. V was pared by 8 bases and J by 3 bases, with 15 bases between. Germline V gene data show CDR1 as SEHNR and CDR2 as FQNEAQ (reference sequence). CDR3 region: CASVGLTGTDTQYF. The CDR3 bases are TGTGCCAGCGTAGGACTGACTGGTACAGATACGCAGTATTTT.

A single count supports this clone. CDR3 nucleotide sequence: TGTGCCAGCAGCCCCTATAGCGGGGGGGCGTTAGATACGCAGTATTTT. This encodes CASSPYSGGALDTQYF. V gene TRBV9 combines with J gene TRBJ2-3, with TRBD2 matching over 11 bases. The CDR3 extends over 16 amino acids. V lost 4 bases, J lost 5 bases, and 9 bases stayed unmatched. CDR1 is SGDLS, CDR2 YYNGEE, per germline.

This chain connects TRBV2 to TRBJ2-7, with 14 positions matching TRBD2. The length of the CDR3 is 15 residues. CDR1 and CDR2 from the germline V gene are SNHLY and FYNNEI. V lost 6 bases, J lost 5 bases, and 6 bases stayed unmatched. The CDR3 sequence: CASSRLAGGRDEQYF. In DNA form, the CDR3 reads TGTGCCAGCAGCCGACTAGCGGGGGGGCGCGACGAGCAGTACTTC.